This T cell receptor beta chain stems from a study of OX40 agonist ivuxolimab in advanced cancers. TCRdb keeps only in-frame clones here, not all; method: immunoSEQ multiplex PCR. The repertoire includes tens of thousands of clones, more than 70% of them detected once, and roughly 0.17% sits in the top ten. The CDR3 contains 14 residues. Trimming removed 4 bases from V and 0 bases from J, with 7 bases in between. Germline V gives CDR1 MNHNS, CDR2 SASEGT. This chain uses TRBV6-1 with TRBJ1-3; D gene unclear. This TCR was recovered from an adult with an advanced solid tumor such as melanoma, head and neck, liver or kidney cancer. This specimen was CD4+ or CD8+ T cells sorted from blood, taken in a trial of the OX40 agonist ivuxolimab. The CDR3: CASSVTDSGNTIYF. DNA for the CDR3: TGTGCCAGCAGTGTAACAGACTCTGGAAACACCATATATTTT.